The clone carrying this T cell receptor (beta chain) was counted at least ten times. The antigen is not known. Each diagnosis was grounded in clinical symptoms, serum thyroxine and TRAb, thyroid ultrasound, and orbital computed tomography. The authors obtained PBMCs from over 8.5 ml of fresh peripheral blood. The CDR3 contains 17 residues. CDR1 is SGHAT, CDR2 FQNNGV, per germline. V lost 5 bases and J 5 bases, leaving 22 bases between the germline ends. This entry belongs to a study of T cells in Graves' hyperthyroidism and ophthalmopathy. For the study at large: Sampling of peripheral blood happened at initial diagnosis, prior to any treatment. Broader study findings: Blood also carried most thyroid clonotypes expanded above 0.001.

Template material for amplifying TCR beta CDR3 regions consisted of RNA transcripts. TCR CDR3 underwent first-round RT-PCR with the HTBI primer set. TCRdb processed the multiplex PCR reads anew with MiXCR; each CDR3 protein has one entry. In the table there are 660,000 or so distinct CDR3 sequences, less than 25% of which are singletons. Sequenced input: blood. This chain links TRBV11-2 with TRBJ2-1; maybe TRBD2 (8 bases). The origin of this receptor is a young man with Graves' ophthalmopathy. Here the CDR3 DNA reads TGTGCCAGCAGCCCCTACAGGGGAGCGGGAGTGGACAATGAGCAGTTCTTC. Protein product: CASSPYRGAGVDNEQFF.